Each of the 15 T cell receptor beta chains below was sequenced from the same sample in a study of blood T cell repertoires in COVID-19. The protocol was immunoSEQ multiplex PCR, while the TCRdb copy is restricted to in-frame clones and leaves out a portion. The repertoire holds some 200,000 clones, 87% seen once, with approximately 12% in the top ten. The sample taken for sequencing was peripheral blood. The receptor set was obtained from a woman aged 70-85 years with COVID-19, enrolled during active disease.

The chain has TRBV28 and TRBJ1-1; no definite D call. Trimming took 1 base from V and 6 from J, leaving 15 bases between them. The length of the CDR3 is 15 residues. The germline V gene has CDR1 MDHEN and CDR2 SYDVKM. In DNA form, the CDR3 reads TGTGCCAGCAGTTTATTGCCCGCGGGTGGGGCTGAAGCTTTCTTT. Protein product: CASSLLPAGGAEAFF.

The chain is built from TRBV9 and TRBJ2-1; 14 bases are shared with TRBD2. V dropped 4 bases and J dropped 10; count of bases not matched to a gene: 10. The CDR3 sequence is 16 residues long. Per germline, CDR1 SGDLS and CDR2 YYNGEE. For the CDR3, the DNA is TGTGCCAGCAGCCCCTCGGGACTAGCGGGAGCAAAGGAGCAGTTCTTC. It specifies CASSPSGLAGAKEQFF.

This chain uses TRBV20-1 with TRBJ2-7; 11 nucleotides match TRBD2. The length of the CDR3 is 14 residues. Germline-derived CDR1 and CDR2 are DFQATT and SNEGSKA (reference sequence). With V trimmed by 3 bases and J by 3 bases, 4 bases remained unmatched. CDR3 DNA: TGCAGTGCTAGTTTAGCGGGAGGGTTCTACGAGCAGTACTTC. It translates to CSASLAGGFYEQYF.

The rearrangement joins TRBV5-1 to TRBJ1-1; TRBD1 aligns across 10 bases. The CDR3 has 15 residues. V lost 0 bases to trimming and J lost 4 bases; unmatched junction nucleotides: 3. Per germline, CDR1 SGHRS and CDR2 YFSETQ. The CDR3 DNA is TGCGCCAGCAGCTTGGGAGGGACAGGGGTCACTGAAGCTTTCTTT. As protein: CASSLGGTGVTEAFF. The full variable domain, with the rest looked up from reference TRBV5-1 and TRBJ1-1, is KAGVTQTPRYLIKTRGQQVTLSCSPISGHRSVSWYQQTPGQGLQFLFEYFSETQRNKGNFPGRFSGRQFSNSRSEMNVSTLELGDSALYLCASSLGGTGVTEAFFGQGTRLTVV.

The chain links TRBV30 to TRBJ2-2; D may be TRBD1 (5 bases). The CDR3 is 13 amino acids. Germline lookup yields CDR1 GTSNPN and CDR2 SVGIG (reference sequence). Between the trimmed V and J ends, which lost 0 bases and 8 bases, there was a span of 10 bases. The CDR3 nucleotides read TGTGCCTGGAGTGTAGCAGGGTCGGGGGAGCTGTTTTTT. This codes for CAWSVAGSGELFF.

CDR3 protein: CASSLNSGTEAFF. The CDR3 region has the DNA TGTGCCAGCAGCTTAAATTCAGGGACTGAAGCTTTCTTT. J is TRBJ1-1 and V is TRBV7-2; possible D gene TRBD1, 5 bases. The CDR3 runs to 13 residues. Germline-derived CDR1 and CDR2 are SGHTA and FQGNSA. Trimming took 2 bases from V and 5 from J, leaving 9 bases between them.

The chain has TRBV6-5 and TRBJ1-6; D unclear. The germline V gene has CDR1 MNHEY and CDR2 SVGAGI. This CDR3 contains 14 residues. Trimming removed 5 bases from V and 9 bases from J, with 14 bases in between. CDR3 coding DNA: TGTGCCAGCAGTCAGCCCCAAGCGGGTTCACCCCTCCACTTT. Protein product: CASSQPQAGSPLHF.

The V call is TRBV6-2 or TRBV6-3, the J call TRBJ2-2, with 8 nucleotides matching TRBD2. After removal of 5 bases from V and 3 bases from J, the junction contained 17 bases not matched to a gene. Germline V lookup: CDR1 MNHEY, CDR2 SVGEGT. CDR3 length: 19 amino acids. The CDR3 spells CASSTLIRAGGPDTGELFF. The CDR3 DNA sequence: TGTGCCAGCAGTACCCTGATTCGGGCGGGAGGTCCGGACACCGGGGAGCTGTTTTTT.

This chain uses TRBV15 with TRBJ2-2, with unresolved D. This CDR3 is built from 12 residues. V was trimmed by 3 bases and J by 7 bases, leaving 6 bases between them. The germline V gene encodes CDR1 LNHNV and CDR2 YYDKDF (reference sequence). The CDR3 region is CATSSYGGELFF. CDR3 in DNA: TGTGCCACCAGCAGTTACGGCGGGGAGCTGTTTTTT.

The gene calls are TRBV3-1 (or the pseudogene TRBV3-2) and TRBJ2-1; 11 bases fit TRBD2. The CDR3 is 17 residues long. Germline-derived CDR1 and CDR2 are LGHDT and YNNKEL (reference sequence). Trimming took 1 base from V and 5 from J; bases not matched to a gene: 7. As DNA, the CDR3 is TGTGCCAGCAGCCAAGGTGGTAGCGGGAGGGCCAACAATGAGCAGTTCTTC. This gives the protein CASSQGGSGRANNEQFF.

The V call is TRBV6-5, the J call TRBJ2-7, with D possibly matching TRBD2 (6 bases). Germline CDR1 MNHEY, CDR2 SVGAGI. The CDR3 is 15 amino acids. Trimming shortened V by 5 bases and J by 2 bases, and 16 bases separated the two germline ends. The CDR3 DNA follows: TGTGCCAGCAGTCCGGAGTGGACGGGAGCCTACGAGCAGTACTTC. Translation gives CASSPEWTGAYEQYF.

Written as DNA, the CDR3 is TGTGCCAGCAGCTTTGGACAGGGTGGTCCCACAGATACGCAGTATTTT. It is translated as CASSFGQGGPTDTQYF. The gene calls are TRBV7-2 and TRBJ2-3; 8 positions agree with TRBD1. Germline loops: CDR1 SGHTA, CDR2 FQGNSA. V shed 3 bases and J 2 bases; nucleotides not matched to a gene: 7. The CDR3 contains 16 residues.

The chain uses TRBV6-2 or TRBV6-3 and TRBJ1-1; D gene unclear. Trimming stripped 2 bases from V and 7 bases from J, with 17 bases between. The germline V gene encodes CDR1 MNHEY and CDR2 SVGEGT. This CDR3 spans 15 amino acids. The CDR3 coding sequence is TGTGCCAGCAGTTACAGTGGGAGGAGTTCAGATGAAGCTTTCTTT. Translating it yields CASSYSGRSSDEAFF.

In this sample, this clone turned up once. This sequence joins TRBV18 and TRBJ2-3, with TRBD1 matching 7 bases. Germline V gene sequence: CDR1 KGHSH, CDR2 LQKENI. V trimming: 0 bases; J trimming: 4 bases; junction bases outside the gene matches: 4. The CDR3 extends over 15 amino acids. The CDR3 DNA is TGTGCCAGCTCACCACCCGGGACAGACCCAGATACGCAGTATTTT. Translation: CASSPPGTDPDTQYF.

The J gene is TRBJ1-1, the V gene TRBV29-1, with D perhaps TRBD1 (6 bases). Germline V lookup: CDR1 SQVTM, CDR2 ANQGSEA. V gave up 7 bases and J gave up 3 bases, with 15 bases separating them. The CDR3 is 13 amino acids. The CDR3 DNA sequence: TGCAGCGCCAGGACAGTAGACGACACTGAAGCTTTCTTT. Residues: CSARTVDDTEAFF. Variable domain in full (rest from reference TRBV29-1 and TRBJ1-1): SAVISQKPSRDICQRGTSLTIQCQVDSQVTMMFWYRQQPGQSLTLIATANQGSEATYESGFVIDKFPISRPNLTFSTLTVSNMSPEDSSIYLCSARTVDDTEAFFGQGTRLTVV.